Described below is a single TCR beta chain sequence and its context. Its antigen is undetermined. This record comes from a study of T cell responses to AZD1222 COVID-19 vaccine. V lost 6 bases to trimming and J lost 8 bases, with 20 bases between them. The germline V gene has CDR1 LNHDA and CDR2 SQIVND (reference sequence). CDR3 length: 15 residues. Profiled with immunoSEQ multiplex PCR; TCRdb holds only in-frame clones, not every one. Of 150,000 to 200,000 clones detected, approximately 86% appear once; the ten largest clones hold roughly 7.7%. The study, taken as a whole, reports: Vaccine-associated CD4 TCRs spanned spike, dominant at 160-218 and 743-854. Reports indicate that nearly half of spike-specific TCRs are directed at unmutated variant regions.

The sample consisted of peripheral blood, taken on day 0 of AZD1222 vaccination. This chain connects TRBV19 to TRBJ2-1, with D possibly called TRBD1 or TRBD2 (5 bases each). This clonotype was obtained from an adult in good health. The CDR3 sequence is CASREPGRPLHEQFF. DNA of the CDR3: TGTGCCAGTAGAGAACCGGGACGGCCCCTCCATGAGCAGTTCTTC. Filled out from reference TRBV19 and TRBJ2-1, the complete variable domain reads DGGITQSPKYLFRKEGQNVTLSCEQNLNHDAMYWYRQDPGQGLRLIYYSQIVNDFQKGDIAEGYSVSREKKESFPLTVTSAQKNPTAFYLCASREPGRPLHEQFFGPGTRLTVL.